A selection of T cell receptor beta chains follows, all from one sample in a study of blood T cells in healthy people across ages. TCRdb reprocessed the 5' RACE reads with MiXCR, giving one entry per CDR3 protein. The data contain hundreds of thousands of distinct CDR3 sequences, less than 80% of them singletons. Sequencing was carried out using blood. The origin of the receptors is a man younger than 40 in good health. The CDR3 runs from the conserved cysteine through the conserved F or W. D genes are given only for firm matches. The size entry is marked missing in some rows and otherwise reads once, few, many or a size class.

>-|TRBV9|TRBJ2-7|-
CASSVKTTSYEQYF
TGTGCCAGCAGCGTAAAGACTACGTCCTACGAGCAGTACTTC
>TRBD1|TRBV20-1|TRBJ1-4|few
CSASTGTGNEKLFF
TGCAGTGCTTCTACCGGGACAGGGAATGAAAAACTGTTTTTT
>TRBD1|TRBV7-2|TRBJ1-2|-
CASSLAGQGLGGYTF
TGTGCCAGCAGCTTAGCGGGACAGGGACTTGGAGGCTACACCTTC
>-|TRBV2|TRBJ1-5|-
CASRVGHYSNQPQHF
TGTGCCAGCAGGGTGGGACACTATAGCAATCAGCCCCAGCATTTT
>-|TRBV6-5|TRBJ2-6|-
CASSYSESGANVLTF
TGTGCCAGCAGTTACTCGGAGAGTGGGGCCAACGTCCTGACTTTC
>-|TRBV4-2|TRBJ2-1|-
CASSQRGDANEQFF
TGTGCCAGCAGCCAACGAGGCGACGCCAATGAGCAGTTCTTC
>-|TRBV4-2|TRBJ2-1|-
CDSSQDPAGYNEQFF
TGTGACAGCAGCCAAGATCCAGCCGGATACAATGAGCAGTTCTTC
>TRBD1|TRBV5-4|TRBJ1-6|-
CASSLDRGRGSPLHF
TGTGCCAGCAGCTTGGACAGGGGGCGCGGGTCACCCCTCCACTTT
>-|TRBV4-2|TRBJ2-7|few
CASSQVFEGAYEQYF
TGTGCCAGCAGCCAAGTTTTTGAGGGGGCCTACGAGCAGTACTTC
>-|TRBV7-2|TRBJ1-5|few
CASSARHDQPQHF
TGTGCCAGCAGCGCCAGACACGACCAGCCCCAGCATTTT
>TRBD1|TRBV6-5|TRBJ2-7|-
CASSYEAGGADEQYF
TGTGCCAGCAGTTACGAGGCAGGGGGCGCAGACGAGCAGTACTTC
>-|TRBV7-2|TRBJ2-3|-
CASSPRQGGVPDTQYF
TGTGCCAGCAGCCCCAGACAGGGAGGGGTACCAGATACGCAGTATTTT
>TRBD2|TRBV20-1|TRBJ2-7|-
CSADGASGSIYEQYF
TGCAGTGCTGATGGGGCTAGCGGGAGTATCTACGAGCAGTACTTC
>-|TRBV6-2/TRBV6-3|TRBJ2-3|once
CASSPQRYTQYF
TGTGCCAGCAGTCCCCAACGATATACGCAGTATTTT
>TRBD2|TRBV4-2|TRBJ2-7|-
CASSQGGGQGGYEQYF
TGTGCCAGCAGCCAAGGTGGAGGCCAGGGAGGGTACGAGCAGTACTTC
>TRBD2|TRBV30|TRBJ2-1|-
CAWTGRVSYNEQFF
TGTGCCTGGACAGGGAGGGTATCCTACAATGAGCAGTTCTTC
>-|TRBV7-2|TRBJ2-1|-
CASSPDRDSYNEQFF
TGTGCCAGCAGCCCCGACAGAGATAGCTACAATGAGCAGTTCTTC
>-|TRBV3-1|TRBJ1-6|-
CASSPRVRANSPLHF
TGTGCCAGCAGCCCCCGGGTCAGGGCGAATTCACCCCTCCACTTT
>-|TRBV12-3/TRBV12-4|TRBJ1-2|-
CASSPTVGYGYTF
TGTGCCAGCAGTCCAACAGTAGGCTATGGCTACACCTTC
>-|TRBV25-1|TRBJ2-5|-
CATDRGDNEQYF
TGTGCCACCGACCGGGGGGACAATGAGCAGTACTTC
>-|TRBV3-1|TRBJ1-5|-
CASSQEGRTGQPQHF
TGTGCCAGCAGCCAAGAGGGCAGGACGGGACAGCCCCAGCATTTT
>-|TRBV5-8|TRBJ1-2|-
CASSSATGYYGYTF
TGTGCCAGCAGCTCCGCGACAGGCTACTATGGCTACACCTTC
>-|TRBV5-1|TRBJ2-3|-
CASSVAGPDTQYF
TGCGCCAGCAGCGTGGCTGGCCCAGATACGCAGTATTTT
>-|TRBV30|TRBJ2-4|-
CARSGGRGNIQYF
TGTGCCCGGAGTGGAGGGAGGGGGAACATTCAGTACTTC
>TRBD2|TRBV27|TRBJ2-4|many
CASSLVSGGALAKNIQYF
TGTGCCAGCAGTTTAGTAAGCGGGGGGGCTTTGGCCAAAAACATTCAGTACTTC
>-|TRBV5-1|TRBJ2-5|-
CASRWDGSQETQYF
TGCGCCAGCAGGTGGGACGGAAGCCAAGAGACCCAGTACTTC
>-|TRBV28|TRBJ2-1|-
CASSWGASGVFGLSYNEQFF
TGTGCCAGCAGTTGGGGGGCCAGCGGGGTTTTTGGATTGTCCTACAATGAGCAGTTCTTC
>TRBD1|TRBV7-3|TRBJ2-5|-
CASSLTSGQGETQYF
TGTGCCAGCAGCTTAACGTCTGGACAGGGAGAGACCCAGTACTTC
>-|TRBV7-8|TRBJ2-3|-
CASSLGGATTDTQYF
TGTGCCAGCAGCTTAGGGGGGGCCACCACAGATACGCAGTATTTT
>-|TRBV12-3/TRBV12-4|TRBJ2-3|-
CASSFGRASTDTQDF
TGTGCCAGCAGTTTTGGGAGAGCTAGCACAGATACGCAGGATTTT
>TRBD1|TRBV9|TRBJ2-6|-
CASSVWTGERSGANVLTF
TGTGCCAGCAGCGTTTGGACAGGGGAACGGTCTGGGGCCAACGTCCTGACTTTC
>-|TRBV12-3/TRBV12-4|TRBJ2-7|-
CASSPYIGEQYF
TGTGCCAGCAGTCCCTATATAGGCGAGCAGTACTTC
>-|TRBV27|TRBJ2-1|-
CASSLQPVYNEQFF
TGTGCCAGCAGTTTACAACCAGTCTACAATGAGCAGTTCTTC
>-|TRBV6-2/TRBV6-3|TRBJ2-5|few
CASSNRDQYQETQYF
TGTGCCAGCAGTAACCGGGACCAGTACCAAGAGACCCAGTACTTC
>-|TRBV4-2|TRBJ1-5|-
CASSQEGDTSNQPQHF
TGTGCCAGCAGCCAAGAAGGGGACACAAGCAATCAGCCCCAGCATTTT
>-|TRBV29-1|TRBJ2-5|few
CSVEGNTGLGETQYF
TGCAGCGTTGAAGGGAATACAGGGCTAGGAGAGACCCAGTACTTC
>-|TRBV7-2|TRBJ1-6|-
CASSLGQNNSPLHF
TGTGCCAGCAGCCTCGGACAGAATAATTCACCCCTCCACTTT
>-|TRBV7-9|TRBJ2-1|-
CASSFPMAGDRNNEQFF
TGTGCCAGCAGCTTCCCGATGGCGGGGGACAGGAACAATGAGCAGTTCTTC
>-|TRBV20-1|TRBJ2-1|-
CSALPGADEQFF
TGCAGTGCTTTACCAGGGGCCGATGAGCAGTTCTTC
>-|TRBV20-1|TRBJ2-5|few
CSASRLPAAGDQYF
TGCAGTGCTAGTCGTCTGCCCGCAGCCGGCGACCAGTACTTC